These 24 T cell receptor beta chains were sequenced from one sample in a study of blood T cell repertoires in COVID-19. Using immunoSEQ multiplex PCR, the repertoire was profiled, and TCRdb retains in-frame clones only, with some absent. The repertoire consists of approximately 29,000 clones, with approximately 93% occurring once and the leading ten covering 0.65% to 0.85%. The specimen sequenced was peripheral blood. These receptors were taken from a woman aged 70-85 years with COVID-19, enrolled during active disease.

CDR3 coding DNA: TGTGCCAGCTCACCAGCTGGCGGGGGCAACAATCAGCCCCAGCATTTT. It codes for CASSPAGGGNNQPQHF. The genes are TRBV18 and TRBJ1-5; D perhaps matches TRBD1 (6 bases). Trimming left V 2 bases short and J 3 bases short, with 14 bases between. The V gene's germline CDR1 is KGHSH and CDR2 LQKENI. This CDR3 has 16 amino acids.

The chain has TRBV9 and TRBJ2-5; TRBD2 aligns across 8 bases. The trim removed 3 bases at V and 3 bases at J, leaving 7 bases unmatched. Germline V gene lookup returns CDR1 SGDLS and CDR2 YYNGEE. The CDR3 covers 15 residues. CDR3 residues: CASSAGGNMEETQYF. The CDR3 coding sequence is TGTGCCAGCAGCGCGGGGGGGAACATGGAAGAGACCCAGTACTTC.

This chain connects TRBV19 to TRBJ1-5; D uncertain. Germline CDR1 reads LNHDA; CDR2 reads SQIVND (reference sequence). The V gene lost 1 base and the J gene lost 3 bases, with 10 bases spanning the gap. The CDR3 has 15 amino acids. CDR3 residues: CASSIGQVNNQPQHF. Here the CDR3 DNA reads TGTGCCAGTAGTATAGGGCAGGTGAACAATCAGCCCCAGCATTTT.

CDR3 DNA sequence: TGTGCCAGCCTTTCTACATTTTTTACAGGCGGAGTGTGGTCACCCCTCCACTTT. Protein: CASLSTFFTGGVWSPLHF. This sequence joins TRBV28 and TRBJ1-6; weak D call: TRBD1 (5 bases). This CDR3 contains 18 residues. Germline V lookup: CDR1 MDHEN, CDR2 SYDVKM. V gave up 8 bases and J gave up 10 bases, with 30 bases separating them.

The DNA of the CDR3 is TGTGCCAGCAGACTCGGACAGGTGGTGACAGATACGCAGTATTTT. It yields the protein CASRLGQVVTDTQYF. The gene calls are TRBV2 and TRBJ2-3; TRBD1 matches at 7 bases. The length of the CDR3 is 15 residues. From germline, CDR1 is SNHLY and CDR2 FYNNEI. V lost 6 bases and J lost 3; bases outside the gene matches: 9.

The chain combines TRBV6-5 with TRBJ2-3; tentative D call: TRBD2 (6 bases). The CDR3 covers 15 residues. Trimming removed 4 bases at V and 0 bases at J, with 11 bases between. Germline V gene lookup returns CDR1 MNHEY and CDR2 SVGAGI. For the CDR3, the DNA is TGTGCCAGCAGTTTCGGGACTCCTAGCACAGATACGCAGTATTTT. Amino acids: CASSFGTPSTDTQYF.

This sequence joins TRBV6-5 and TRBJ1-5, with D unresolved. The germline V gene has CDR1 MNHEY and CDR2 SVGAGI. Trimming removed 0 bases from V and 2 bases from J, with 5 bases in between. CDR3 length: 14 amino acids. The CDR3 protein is CASSYSGGNQPQHF. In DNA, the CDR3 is TGTGCCAGCAGTTACTCCGGGGGCAATCAGCCCCAGCATTTT.

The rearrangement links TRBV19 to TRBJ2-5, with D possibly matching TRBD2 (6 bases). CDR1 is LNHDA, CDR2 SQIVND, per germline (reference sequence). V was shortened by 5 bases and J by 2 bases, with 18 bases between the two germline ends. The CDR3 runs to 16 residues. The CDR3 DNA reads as TGTGCCAGTAGTTCGGAGGGGACGGTGATACAAGAGACCCAGTACTTC. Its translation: CASSSEGTVIQETQYF. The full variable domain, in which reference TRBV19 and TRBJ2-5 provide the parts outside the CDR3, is DGGITQSPKYLFRKEGQNVTLSCEQNLNHDAMYWYRQDPGQGLRLIYYSQIVNDFQKGDIAEGYSVSREKKESFPLTVTSAQKNPTAFYLCASSSEGTVIQETQYFGPGTRLLVL.

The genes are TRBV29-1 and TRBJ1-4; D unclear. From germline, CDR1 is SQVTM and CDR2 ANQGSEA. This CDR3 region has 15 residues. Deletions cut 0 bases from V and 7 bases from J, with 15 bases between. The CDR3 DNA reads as TGCAGCGTTGAAGATACAGTGATGGGAGGTGAAAAACTGTTTTTT. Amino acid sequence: CSVEDTVMGGEKLFF.

CDR3 loop: CASSFGVNYGYTF. Here the CDR3 DNA reads TGTGCCAGCAGCTTCGGGGTTAACTATGGCTACACCTTC. The chain joins TRBV7-8 to TRBJ1-2; D not resolved. There are 13 residues in the CDR3. V lost 3 bases to trimming and J lost 1 base, with 6 bases between them. From germline, CDR1 is SGHVS and CDR2 FQNEAQ.

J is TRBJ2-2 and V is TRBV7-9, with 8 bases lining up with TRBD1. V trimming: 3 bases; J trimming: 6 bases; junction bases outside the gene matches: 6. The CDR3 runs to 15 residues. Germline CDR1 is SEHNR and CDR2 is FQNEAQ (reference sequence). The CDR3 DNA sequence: TGTGCCAGCAGCTTGACAGGGGAGGATTCCGGGGAGCTGTTTTTT. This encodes CASSLTGEDSGELFF.

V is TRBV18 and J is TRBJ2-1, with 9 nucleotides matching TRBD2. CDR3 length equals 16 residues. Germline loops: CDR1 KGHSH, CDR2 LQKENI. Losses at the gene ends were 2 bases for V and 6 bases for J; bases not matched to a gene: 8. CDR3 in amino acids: CASSPALAGLSNEQFF. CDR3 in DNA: TGTGCCAGCTCACCAGCACTAGCGGGCCTTTCCAATGAGCAGTTCTTC.

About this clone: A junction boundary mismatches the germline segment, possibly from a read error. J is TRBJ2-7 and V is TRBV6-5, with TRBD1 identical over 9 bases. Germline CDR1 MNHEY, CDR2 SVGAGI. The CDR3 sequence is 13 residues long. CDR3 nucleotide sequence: TGTGCCAGCACCCCGGGGACAGGGCGAGACCCCTTCTTC. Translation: CASTPGTGRDPFF.

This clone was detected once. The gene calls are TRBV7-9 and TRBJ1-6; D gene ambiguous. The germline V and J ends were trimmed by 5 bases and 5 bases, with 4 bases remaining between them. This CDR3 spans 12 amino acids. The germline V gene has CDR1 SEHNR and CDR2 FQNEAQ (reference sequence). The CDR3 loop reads CASSRDNSPLHF. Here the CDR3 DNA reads TGTGCCAGCAGCCGGGATAATTCACCCCTCCACTTT.

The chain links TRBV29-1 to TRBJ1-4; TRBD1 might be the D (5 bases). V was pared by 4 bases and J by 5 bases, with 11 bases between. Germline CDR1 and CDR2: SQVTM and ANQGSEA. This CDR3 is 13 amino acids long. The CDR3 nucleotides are TGCAGCGTTGTAGGGGAGGGGAATGAAAAACTGTTTTTT. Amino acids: CSVVGEGNEKLFF. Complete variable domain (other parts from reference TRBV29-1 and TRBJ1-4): SAVISQKPSRDICQRGTSLTIQCQVDSQVTMMFWYRQQPGQSLTLIATANQGSEATYESGFVIDKFPISRPNLTFSTLTVSNMSPEDSSIYLCSVVGEGNEKLFFGSGTQLSVL.

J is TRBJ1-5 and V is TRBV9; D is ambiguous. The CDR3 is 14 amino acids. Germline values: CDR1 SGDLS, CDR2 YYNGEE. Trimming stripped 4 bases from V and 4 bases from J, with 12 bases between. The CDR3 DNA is TGTGCCAGCAGCCCGACTGGCGGGAATCAGCCCCAGCATTTT. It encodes CASSPTGGNQPQHF.

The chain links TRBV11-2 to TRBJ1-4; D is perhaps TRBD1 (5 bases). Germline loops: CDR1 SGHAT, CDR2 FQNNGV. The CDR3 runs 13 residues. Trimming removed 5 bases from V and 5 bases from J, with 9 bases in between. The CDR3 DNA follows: TGTGCCAGCAGCCCGACAGTAAATGAAAAACTGTTTTTT. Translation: CASSPTVNEKLFF.

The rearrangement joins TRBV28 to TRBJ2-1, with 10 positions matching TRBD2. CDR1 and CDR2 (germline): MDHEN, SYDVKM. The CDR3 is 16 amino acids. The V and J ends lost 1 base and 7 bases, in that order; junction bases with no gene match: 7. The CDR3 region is CASSLSASGSRNEQFF. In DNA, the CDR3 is TGTGCCAGCAGTTTATCGGCTAGCGGGAGTCGAAATGAGCAGTTCTTC.

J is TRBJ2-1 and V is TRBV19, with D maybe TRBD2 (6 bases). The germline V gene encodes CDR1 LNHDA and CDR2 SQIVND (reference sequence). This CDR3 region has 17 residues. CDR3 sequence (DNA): TGTGCGAAAACATCCAGTAGCGGAGGCGACTCCTACAATGAGCAGTTCTTC. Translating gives CAKTSSSGGDSYNEQFF.

CDR3 coding DNA: TGTGCCACCAGTGATGCCGCCCTAGCGGGAGACCACAATGAGCAGTTCTTC. Its protein product is CATSDAALAGDHNEQFF. The chain is built from TRBV24-1 and TRBJ2-1; TRBD2 matches 10 bases. Germline assignment: CDR1 KGHDR and CDR2 SFDVKD. The length of the CDR3 is 17 residues. Trimming at V came to 3 bases and at J to 5 bases, leaving 9 bases not matched to a gene.

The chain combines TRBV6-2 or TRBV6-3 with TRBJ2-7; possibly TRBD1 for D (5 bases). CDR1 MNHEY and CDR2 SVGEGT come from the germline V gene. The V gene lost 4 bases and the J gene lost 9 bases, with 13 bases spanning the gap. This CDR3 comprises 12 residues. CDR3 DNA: TGTGCCAGCAGTTGGGGCGAGACGGGGCAGTACTTC. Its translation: CASSWGETGQYF.

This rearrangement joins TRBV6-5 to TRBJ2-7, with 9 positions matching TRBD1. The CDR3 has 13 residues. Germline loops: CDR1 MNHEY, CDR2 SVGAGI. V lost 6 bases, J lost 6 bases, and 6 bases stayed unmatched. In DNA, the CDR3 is TGTGCCAGCAGGAACAGGGGGCGCTTCGAGCAGTACTTC. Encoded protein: CASRNRGRFEQYF.

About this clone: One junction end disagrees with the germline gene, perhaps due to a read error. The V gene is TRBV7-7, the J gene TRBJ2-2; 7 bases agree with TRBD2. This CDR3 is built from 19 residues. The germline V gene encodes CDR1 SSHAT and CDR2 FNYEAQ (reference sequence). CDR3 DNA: TGTGCTAGCAGCCCCACTCTGACGGGACTAACCGGTGGAACCGGGGAGCTGTTTTTT. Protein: CASSPTLTGLTGGTGELFF.

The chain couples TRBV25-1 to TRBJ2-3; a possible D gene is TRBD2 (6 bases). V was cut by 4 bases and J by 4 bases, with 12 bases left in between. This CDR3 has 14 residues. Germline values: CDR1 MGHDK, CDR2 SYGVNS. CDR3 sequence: CASSVGGGADTQYF. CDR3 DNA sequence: TGTGCCAGCAGTGTCGGGGGTGGCGCAGATACGCAGTATTTT.